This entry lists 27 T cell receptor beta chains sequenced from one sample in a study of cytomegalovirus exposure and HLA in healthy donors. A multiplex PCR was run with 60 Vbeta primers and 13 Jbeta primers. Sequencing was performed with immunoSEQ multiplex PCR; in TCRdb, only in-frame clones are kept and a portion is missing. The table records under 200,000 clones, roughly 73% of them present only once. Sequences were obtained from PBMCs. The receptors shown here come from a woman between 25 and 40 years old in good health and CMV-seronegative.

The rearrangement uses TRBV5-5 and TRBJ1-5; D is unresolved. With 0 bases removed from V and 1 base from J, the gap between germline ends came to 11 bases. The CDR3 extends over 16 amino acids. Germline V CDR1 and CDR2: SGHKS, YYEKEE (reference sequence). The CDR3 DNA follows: TGTGCCAGCAGCTTGGGCGGTCAGAAAAGCAATCAGCCCCAGCATTTT. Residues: CASSLGGQKSNQPQHF. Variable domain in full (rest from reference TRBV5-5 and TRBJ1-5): DAGVTQSPTHLIKTRGQQVTLRCSPISGHKSVSWYQQVLGQGPQFIFQYYEKEERGRGNFPDRFSARQFPNYSSELNVNALLLGDSALYLCASSLGGQKSNQPQHFGDGTRLSIL.

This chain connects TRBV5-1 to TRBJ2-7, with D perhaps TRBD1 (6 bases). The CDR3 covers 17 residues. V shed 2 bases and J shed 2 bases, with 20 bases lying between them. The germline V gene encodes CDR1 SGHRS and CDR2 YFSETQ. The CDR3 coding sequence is TGCGCCAGCAGCTTCCCTCCCCCACCGGGACATCCCTACGAGCAGTACTTC. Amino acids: CASSFPPPPGHPYEQYF.

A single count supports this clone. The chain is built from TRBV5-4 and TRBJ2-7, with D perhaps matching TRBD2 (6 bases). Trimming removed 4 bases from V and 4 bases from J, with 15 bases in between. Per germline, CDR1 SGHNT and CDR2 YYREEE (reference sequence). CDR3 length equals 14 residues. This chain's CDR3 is CASSAAGTVYEQYF. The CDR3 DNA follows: TGTGCCAGCAGCGCGGCAGGGACTGTTTACGAGCAGTACTTC.

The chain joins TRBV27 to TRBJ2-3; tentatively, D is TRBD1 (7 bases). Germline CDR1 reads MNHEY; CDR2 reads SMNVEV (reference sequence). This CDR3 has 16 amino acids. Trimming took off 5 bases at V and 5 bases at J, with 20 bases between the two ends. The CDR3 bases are TGTGCCAGCAGTATGGCAGGGGGGACTTCCCGAGATACGCAGTATTTT. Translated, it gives CASSMAGGTSRDTQYF.

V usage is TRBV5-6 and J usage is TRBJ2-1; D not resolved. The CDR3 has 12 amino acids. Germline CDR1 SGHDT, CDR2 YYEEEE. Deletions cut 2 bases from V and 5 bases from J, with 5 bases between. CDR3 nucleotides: TGTGCCAGCAGCTTCCCAAACAATGAGCAGTTCTTC. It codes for CASSFPNNEQFF.

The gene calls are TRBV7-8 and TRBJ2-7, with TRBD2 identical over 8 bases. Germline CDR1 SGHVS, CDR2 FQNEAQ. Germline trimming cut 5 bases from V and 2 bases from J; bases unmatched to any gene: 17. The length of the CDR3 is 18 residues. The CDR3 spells CASSQGTRSFPSPYEQYF. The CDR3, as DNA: TGTGCCAGCAGCCAAGGGACTAGGTCTTTCCCGAGCCCCTACGAGCAGTACTTC.

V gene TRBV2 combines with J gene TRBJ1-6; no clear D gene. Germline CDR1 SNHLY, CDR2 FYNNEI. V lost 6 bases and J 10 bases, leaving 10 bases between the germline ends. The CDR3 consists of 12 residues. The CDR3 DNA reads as TGTGCCAGCAGCGGAGACGGATCACCCCTCCACTTT. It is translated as CASSGDGSPLHF.

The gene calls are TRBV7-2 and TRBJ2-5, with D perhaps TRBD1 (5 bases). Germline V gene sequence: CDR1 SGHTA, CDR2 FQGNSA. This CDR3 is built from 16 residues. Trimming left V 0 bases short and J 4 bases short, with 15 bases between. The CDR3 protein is CASSLASQGVGETQYF. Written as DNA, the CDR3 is TGTGCCAGCAGCTTAGCGAGCCAAGGGGTTGGAGAGACCCAGTACTTC.

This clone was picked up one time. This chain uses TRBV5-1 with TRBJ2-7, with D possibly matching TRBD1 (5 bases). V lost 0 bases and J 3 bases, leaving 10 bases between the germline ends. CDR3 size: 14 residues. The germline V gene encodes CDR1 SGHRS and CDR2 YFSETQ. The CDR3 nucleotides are TGCGCCAGCAGCTTGGGGGGCGCAATCTACGAGCAGTACTTC. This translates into CASSLGGAIYEQYF.

CDR3 DNA: TGTGCCAGCAGTTCCGGGACTGTCTCCTACAATGAGCAGTTCTTC. Translating it yields CASSSGTVSYNEQFF. The gene calls are TRBV27 and TRBJ2-1, with TRBD2 as a possible D gene (6 bases). This CDR3 has 15 residues. Trimming cost V 4 bases and J 0 bases, with 10 bases left between them. The germline V gene encodes CDR1 MNHEY and CDR2 SMNVEV (reference sequence).

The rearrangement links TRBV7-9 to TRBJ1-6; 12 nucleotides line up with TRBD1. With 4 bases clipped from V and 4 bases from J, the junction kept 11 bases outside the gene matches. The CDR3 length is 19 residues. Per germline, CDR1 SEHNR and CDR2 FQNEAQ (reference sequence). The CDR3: CASSWNRDRGRAYNSPLHF. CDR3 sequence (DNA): TGTGCCAGCAGCTGGAACCGGGACAGGGGGCGAGCATATAATTCACCCCTCCACTTT.

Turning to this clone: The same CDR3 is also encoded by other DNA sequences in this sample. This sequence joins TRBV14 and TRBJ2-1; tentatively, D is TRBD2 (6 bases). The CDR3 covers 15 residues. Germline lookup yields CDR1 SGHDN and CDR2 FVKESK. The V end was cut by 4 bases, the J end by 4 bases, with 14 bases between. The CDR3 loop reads CASSPLGTAYNEQFF. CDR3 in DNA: TGTGCCAGCAGCCCCTTGGGGACTGCTTACAATGAGCAGTTCTTC.

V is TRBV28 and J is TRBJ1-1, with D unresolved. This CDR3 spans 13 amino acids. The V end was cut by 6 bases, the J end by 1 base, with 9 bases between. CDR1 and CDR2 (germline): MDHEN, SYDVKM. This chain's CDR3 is CASSPPRNTEAFF. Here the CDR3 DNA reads TGTGCCAGCAGCCCCCCGAGGAACACTGAAGCTTTCTTT.

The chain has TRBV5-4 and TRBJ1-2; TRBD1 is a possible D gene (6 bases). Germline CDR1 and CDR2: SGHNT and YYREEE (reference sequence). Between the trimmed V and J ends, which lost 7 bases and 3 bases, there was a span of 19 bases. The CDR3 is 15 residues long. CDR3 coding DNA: TGTGCCAGCGTGTATACAGGGTCAAGGGACTATGGCTACACCTTC. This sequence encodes CASVYTGSRDYGYTF.

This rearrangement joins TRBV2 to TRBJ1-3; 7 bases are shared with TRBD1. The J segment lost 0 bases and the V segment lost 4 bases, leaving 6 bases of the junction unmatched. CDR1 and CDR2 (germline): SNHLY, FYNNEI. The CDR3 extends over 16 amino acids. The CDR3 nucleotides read TGTGCCAGCAGTGCAGTTGGACAGGCCTCTGGAAACACCATATATTTT. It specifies CASSAVGQASGNTIYF.

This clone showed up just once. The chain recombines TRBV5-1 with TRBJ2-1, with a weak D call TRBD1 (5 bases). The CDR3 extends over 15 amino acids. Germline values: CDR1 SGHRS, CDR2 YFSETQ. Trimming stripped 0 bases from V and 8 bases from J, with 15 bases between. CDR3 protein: CASSLEGADFHEQFF. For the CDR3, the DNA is TGCGCCAGCAGCTTGGAAGGGGCCGATTTCCATGAGCAGTTCTTC.

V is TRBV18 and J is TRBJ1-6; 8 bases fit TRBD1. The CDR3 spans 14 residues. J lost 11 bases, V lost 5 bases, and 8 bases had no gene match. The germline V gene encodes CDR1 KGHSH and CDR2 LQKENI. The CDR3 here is CASSEDRDHPPLHF. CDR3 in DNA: TGTGCCAGCTCAGAGGACAGGGATCATCCACCCCTCCACTTT.

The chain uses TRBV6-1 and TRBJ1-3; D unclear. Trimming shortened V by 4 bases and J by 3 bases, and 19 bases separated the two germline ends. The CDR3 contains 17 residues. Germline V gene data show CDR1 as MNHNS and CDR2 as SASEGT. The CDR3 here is CASSVGGMGSVGNTIYF. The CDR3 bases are TGTGCCAGCAGTGTGGGAGGAATGGGTTCCGTTGGAAACACCATATATTTT.

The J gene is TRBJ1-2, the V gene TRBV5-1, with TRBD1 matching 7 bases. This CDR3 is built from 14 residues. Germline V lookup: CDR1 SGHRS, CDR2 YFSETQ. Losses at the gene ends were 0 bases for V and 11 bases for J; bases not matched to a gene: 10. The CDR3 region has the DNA TGCGCCAGCAGCTTGGGGGGACAGAATCATGTTTACACCTTC. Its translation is CASSLGGQNHVYTF.

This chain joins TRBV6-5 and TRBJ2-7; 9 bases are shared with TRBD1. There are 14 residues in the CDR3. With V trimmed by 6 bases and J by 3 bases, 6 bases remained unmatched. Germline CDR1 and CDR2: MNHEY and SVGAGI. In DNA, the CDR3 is TGTGCCAGCAGCCAGGACAGGGGAAGCTACGAGCAGTACTTC. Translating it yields CASSQDRGSYEQYF.

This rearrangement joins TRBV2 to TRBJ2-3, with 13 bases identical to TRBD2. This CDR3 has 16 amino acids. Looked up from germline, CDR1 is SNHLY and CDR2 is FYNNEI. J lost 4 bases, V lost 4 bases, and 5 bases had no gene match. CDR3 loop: CASSVTSGGAPDTQYF. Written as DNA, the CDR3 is TGTGCCAGCAGTGTAACTAGCGGGGGGGCCCCAGATACGCAGTATTTT.

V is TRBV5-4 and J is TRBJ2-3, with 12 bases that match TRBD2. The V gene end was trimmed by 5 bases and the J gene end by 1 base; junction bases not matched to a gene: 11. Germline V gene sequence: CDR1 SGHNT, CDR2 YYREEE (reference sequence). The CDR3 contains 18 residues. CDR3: CASSPPPRLAGGTDTQYF. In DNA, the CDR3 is TGTGCCAGCAGTCCCCCGCCTAGACTAGCGGGGGGCACAGATACGCAGTATTTT.

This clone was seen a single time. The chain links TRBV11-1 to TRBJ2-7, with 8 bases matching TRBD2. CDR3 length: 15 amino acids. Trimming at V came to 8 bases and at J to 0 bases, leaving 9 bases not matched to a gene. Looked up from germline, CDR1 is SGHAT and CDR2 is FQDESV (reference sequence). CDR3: CASWEVAGPSYEQYF. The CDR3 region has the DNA TGTGCCAGCTGGGAGGTAGCGGGACCCTCCTACGAGCAGTACTTC.

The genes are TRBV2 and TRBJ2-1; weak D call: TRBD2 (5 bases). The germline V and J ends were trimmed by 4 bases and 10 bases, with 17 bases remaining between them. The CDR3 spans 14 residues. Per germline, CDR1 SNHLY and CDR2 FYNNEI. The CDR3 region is CASSAGVARREQFF. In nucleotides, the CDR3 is TGTGCCAGCAGTGCCGGGGTAGCCCGACGAGAGCAGTTCTTC. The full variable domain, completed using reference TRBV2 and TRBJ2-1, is EPEVTQTPSHQVTQMGQEVILRCVPISNHLYFYWYRQILGQKVEFLVSFYNNEISEKSEIFDDQFSVERPDGSNFTLKIRSTKLEDSAMYFCASSAGVARREQFFGPGTRLTVL.

CDR3 nucleotide sequence: TGTGCCAGCAGCACAGGGGGTTGGGATGAGCAGTTCTTC. Translating gives CASSTGGWDEQFF. V gene TRBV7-2 combines with J gene TRBJ2-1, with 8 bases aligning to TRBD1. The CDR3 loop spans 13 amino acids. The V gene's germline CDR1 is SGHTA and CDR2 FQGNSA. The V segment lost 5 bases and the J segment 8 bases; nucleotides outside the gene matches: 5.

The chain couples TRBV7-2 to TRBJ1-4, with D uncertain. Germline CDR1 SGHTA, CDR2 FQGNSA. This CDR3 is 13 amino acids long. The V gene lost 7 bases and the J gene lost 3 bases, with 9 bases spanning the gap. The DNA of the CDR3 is TGTGCCAGCAACAGTGGCCCTAATGAAAAACTGTTTTTT. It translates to CASNSGPNEKLFF.

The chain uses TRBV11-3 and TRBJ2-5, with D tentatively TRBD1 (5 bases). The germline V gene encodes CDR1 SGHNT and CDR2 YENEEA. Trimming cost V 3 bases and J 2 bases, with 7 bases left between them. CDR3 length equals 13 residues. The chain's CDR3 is CASSFAGQETQYF. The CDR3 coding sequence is TGTGCCAGCAGCTTTGCAGGGCAAGAGACCCAGTACTTC.